What follows is one T cell receptor beta chain and its context. The source of the sample is a study of blood T cell repertoires in COVID-19. Study-level information: Acute-phase and convalescent COVID-19 samples originated in the United States, Italy and Spain. Sources were T cells, B-cell-depleted T cells, or PBMCs; the material itself was cDNA or gDNA.

In the original analysis: Counts of nucleated cells, estimated from reference gene primer amplification, were obtained. The table came from immunoSEQ multiplex PCR; TCRdb's copy has only in-frame clones and leaves some out. That table gives V, J and clone size, and the DNA gave D and trimming. The data show 110,000 to 150,000 clones, with around 90% seen just once and approximately 9.9% held by the top ten. The sequence derives from an elderly woman with acute or convalescent COVID-19. Sequences were obtained from peripheral blood.

CDR3 coding DNA: TGTGCCAGCAGTTACCAGGGGGGGAACACTGAAGCTTTCTTT. Translating it yields CASSYQGGNTEAFF. The chain links TRBV6-2 or TRBV6-3 to TRBJ1-1; TRBD1 matches 7 bases. Germline CDR1 MNHEY, CDR2 SVGEGT. The length of the CDR3 is 14 residues. Unmatched junction bases numbered 1, after V lost 2 bases and J lost 1 base.